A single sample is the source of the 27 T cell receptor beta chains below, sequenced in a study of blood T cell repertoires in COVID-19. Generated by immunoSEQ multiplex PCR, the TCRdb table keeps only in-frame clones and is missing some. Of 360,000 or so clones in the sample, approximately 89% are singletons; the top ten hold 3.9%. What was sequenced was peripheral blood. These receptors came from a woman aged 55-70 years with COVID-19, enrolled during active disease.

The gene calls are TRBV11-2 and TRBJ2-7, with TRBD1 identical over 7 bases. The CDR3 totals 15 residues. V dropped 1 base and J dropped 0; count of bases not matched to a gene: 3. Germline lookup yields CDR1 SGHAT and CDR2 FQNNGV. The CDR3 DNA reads TGTGCCAGCAGCTTAGCGGGACAGAGCTCCTACGAGCAGTACTTC. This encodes CASSLAGQSSYEQYF. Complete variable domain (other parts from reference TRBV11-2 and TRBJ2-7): EAGVAQSPRYKIIEKRQSVAFWCNPISGHATLYWYQQILGQGPKLLIQFQNNGVVDDSQLPKDRFSAERLKGVDSTLKIQPAKLEDSAVYLCASSLAGQSSYEQYFGPGTRLTVT.

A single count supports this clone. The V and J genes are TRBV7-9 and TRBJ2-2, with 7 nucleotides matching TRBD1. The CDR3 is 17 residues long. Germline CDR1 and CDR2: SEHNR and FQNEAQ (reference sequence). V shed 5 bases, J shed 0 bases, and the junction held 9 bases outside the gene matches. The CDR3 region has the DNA TGTGCCAGCAGCGAAAGACAGGGCCGGACGAACACCGGGGAGCTGTTTTTT. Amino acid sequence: CASSERQGRTNTGELFF.

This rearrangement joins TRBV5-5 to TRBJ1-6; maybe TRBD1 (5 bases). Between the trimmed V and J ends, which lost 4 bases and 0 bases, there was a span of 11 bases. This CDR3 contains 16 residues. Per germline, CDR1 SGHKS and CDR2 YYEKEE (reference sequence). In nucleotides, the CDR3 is TGTGCCAGCAGCCCCTGGGGCAGCTCCTATAATTCACCCCTCCACTTT. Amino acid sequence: CASSPWGSSYNSPLHF.

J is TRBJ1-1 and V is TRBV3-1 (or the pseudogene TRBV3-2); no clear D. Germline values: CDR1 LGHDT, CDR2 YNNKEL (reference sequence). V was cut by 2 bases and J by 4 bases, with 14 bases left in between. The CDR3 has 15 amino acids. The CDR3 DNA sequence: TGTGCCAGCAGCCAAATCCAACATCATTCCACTGAAGCTTTCTTT. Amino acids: CASSQIQHHSTEAFF.

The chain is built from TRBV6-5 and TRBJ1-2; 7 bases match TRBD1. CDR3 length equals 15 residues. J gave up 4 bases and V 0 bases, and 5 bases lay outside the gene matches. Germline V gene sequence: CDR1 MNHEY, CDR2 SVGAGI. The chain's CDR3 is CASSYSTQGIYGYTF. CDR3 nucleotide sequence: TGTGCCAGCAGTTACTCTACACAGGGGATCTATGGCTACACCTTC.

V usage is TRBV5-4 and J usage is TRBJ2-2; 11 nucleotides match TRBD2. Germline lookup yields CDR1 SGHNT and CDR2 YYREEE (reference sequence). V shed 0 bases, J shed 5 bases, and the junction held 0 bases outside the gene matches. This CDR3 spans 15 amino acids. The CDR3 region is CASSLGLAGTGELFF. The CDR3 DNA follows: TGTGCCAGCAGCTTGGGACTAGCGGGGACCGGGGAGCTGTTTTTT.

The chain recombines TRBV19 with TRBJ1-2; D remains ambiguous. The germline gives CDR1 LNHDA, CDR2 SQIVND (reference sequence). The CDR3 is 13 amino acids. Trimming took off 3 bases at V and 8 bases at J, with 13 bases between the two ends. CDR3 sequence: CASSIDWAGGYTF. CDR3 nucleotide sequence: TGTGCCAGTAGTATTGATTGGGCAGGCGGCTACACCTTC.

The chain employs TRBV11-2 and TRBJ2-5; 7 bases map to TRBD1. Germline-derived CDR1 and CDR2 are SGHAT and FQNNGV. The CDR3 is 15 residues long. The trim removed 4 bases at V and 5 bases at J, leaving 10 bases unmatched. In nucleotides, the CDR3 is TGTGCCAGCAGCTCCAGACAGGGCCTGGGGGAGACCCAGTACTTC. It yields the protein CASSSRQGLGETQYF.

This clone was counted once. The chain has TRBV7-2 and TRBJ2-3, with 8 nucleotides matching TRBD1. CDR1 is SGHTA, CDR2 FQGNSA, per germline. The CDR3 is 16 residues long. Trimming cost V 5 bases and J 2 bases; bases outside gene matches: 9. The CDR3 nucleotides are TGTGCCAGCAGCCCCGGGACAGGTCTTGTCACAGATACGCAGTATTTT. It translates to CASSPGTGLVTDTQYF.

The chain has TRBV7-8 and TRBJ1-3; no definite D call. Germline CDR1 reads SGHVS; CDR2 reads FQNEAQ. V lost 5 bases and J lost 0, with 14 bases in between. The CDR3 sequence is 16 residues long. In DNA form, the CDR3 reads TGTGCCAGCAGCCCATCCAGAAGTCTCTCTGGAAACACCATATATTTT. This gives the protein CASSPSRSLSGNTIYF.

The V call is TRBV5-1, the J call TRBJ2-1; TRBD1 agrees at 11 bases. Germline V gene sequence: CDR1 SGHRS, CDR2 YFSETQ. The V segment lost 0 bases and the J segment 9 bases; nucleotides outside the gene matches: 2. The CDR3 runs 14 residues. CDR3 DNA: TGCGCCAGCAGCTTGGGGGACAGGGGGACTGAGCAGTTCTTC. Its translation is CASSLGDRGTEQFF.

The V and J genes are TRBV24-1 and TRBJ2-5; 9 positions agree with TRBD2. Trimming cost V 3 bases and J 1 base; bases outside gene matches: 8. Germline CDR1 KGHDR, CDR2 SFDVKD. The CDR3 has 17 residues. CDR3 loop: CATSDTRARGGQETQYF. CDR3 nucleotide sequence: TGTGCCACCAGTGATACCCGGGCGCGGGGGGGCCAAGAGACCCAGTACTTC.

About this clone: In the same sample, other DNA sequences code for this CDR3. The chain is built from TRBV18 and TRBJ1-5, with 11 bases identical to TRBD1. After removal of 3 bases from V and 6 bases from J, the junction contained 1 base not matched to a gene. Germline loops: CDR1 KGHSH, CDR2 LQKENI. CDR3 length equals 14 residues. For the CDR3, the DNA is TGTGCCAGCTCACCGGGACAGGGGGTTCAGCCCCAGCATTTT. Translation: CASSPGQGVQPQHF.

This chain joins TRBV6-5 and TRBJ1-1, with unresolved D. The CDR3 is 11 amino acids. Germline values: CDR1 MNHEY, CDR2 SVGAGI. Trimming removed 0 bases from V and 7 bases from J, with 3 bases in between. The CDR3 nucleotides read TGTGCCAGCAGTTACTCTTATGAAGCTTTCTTT. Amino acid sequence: CASSYSYEAFF.

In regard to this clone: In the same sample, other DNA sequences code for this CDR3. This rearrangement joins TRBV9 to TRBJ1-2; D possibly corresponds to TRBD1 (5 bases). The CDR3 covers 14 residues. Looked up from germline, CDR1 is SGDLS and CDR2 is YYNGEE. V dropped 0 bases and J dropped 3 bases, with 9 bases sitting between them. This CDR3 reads CASSVGGGDYGYTF. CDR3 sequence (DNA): TGTGCCAGCAGCGTAGGGGGAGGGGACTATGGCTACACCTTC.

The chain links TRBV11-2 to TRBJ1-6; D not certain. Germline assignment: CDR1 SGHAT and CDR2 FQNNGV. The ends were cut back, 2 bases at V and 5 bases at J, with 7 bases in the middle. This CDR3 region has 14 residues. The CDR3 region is CASSLRQDNSPLHF. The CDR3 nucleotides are TGTGCCAGCAGCTTACGGCAGGATAATTCACCCCTCCACTTT.

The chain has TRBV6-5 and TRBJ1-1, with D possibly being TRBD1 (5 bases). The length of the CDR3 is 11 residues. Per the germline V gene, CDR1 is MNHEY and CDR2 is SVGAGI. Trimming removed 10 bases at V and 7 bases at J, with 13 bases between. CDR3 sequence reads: CATFQGIEAFF. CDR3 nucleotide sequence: TGTGCCACCTTCCAGGGAATTGAAGCTTTCTTT.

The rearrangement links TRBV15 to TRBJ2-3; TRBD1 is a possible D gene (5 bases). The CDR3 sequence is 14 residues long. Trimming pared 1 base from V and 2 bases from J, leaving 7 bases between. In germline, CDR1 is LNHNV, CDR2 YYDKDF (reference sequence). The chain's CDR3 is CATSRGQITDTQYF. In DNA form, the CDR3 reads TGTGCCACCAGCAGAGGACAGATCACAGATACGCAGTATTTT.

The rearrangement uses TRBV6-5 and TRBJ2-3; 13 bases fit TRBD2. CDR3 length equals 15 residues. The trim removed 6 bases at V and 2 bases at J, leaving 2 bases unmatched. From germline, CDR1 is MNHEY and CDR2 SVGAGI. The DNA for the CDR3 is TGTGCCAGCAGGGGGACTAGCGGGATCACAGATACGCAGTATTTT. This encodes CASRGTSGITDTQYF.

CDR3 in amino acids: CASTTSGGNEQYF. The CDR3 DNA follows: TGTGCCAGTACGACTAGCGGGGGGAACGAGCAGTACTTC. V and J are TRBV28 and TRBJ2-7; 13 positions match TRBD2. Unmatched junction bases numbered 4, after V lost 9 bases and J lost 5 bases. From germline, CDR1 is MDHEN and CDR2 SYDVKM. The CDR3 has 13 residues.

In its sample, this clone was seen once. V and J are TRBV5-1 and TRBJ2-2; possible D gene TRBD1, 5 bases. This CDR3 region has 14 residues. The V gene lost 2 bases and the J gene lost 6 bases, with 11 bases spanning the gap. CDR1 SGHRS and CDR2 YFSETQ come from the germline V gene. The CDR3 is CASSLKGSAGELFF. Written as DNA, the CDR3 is TGCGCCAGCAGCTTAAAGGGGTCCGCCGGGGAGCTGTTTTTT.

DNA of the CDR3: TGTGCCAGCAGCTTAGGGGGACAGGGGGTACCTAACACTGAAGCTTTCTTT. As protein: CASSLGGQGVPNTEAFF. The chain combines TRBV7-2 with TRBJ1-1; 11 bases align to TRBD1. The germline V gene encodes CDR1 SGHTA and CDR2 FQGNSA. The V segment lost 1 base and the J segment 2 bases; nucleotides outside the gene matches: 6. The CDR3 covers 17 residues.

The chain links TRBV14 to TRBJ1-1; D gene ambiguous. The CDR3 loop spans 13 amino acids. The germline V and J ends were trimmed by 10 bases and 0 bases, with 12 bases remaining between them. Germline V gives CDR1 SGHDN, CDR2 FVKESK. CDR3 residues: CANRYGMNTEAFF. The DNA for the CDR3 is TGTGCCAACCGTTACGGGATGAACACTGAAGCTTTCTTT.

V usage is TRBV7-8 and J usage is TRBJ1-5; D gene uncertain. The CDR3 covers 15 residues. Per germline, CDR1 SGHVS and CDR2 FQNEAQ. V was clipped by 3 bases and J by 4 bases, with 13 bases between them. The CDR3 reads CASSFSWGGNQPQHF. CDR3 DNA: TGTGCCAGCAGCTTCAGTTGGGGAGGAAATCAGCCCCAGCATTTT. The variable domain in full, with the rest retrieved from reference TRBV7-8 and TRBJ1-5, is GAGVSQSPRYKVAKRGQDVALRCDPISGHVSLFWYQQALGQGPEFLTYFQNEAQLDKSGLPSDRFFAERPEGSVSTLKIQRTQQEDSAVYLCASSFSWGGNQPQHFGDGTRLSIL.

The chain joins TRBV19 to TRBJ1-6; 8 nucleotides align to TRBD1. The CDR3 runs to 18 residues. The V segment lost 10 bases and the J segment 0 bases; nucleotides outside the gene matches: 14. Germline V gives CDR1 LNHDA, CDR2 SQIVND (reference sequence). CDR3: CATSAGGLSSSYNSPLHF. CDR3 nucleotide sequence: TGTGCCACCTCAGCAGGGGGCCTATCTAGCTCCTATAATTCACCCCTCCACTTT.

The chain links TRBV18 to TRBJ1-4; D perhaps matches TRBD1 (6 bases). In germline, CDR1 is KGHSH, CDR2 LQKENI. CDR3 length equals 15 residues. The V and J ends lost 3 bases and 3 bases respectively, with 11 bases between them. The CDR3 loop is CASSPDHRANEKLFF. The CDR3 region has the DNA TGTGCCAGCTCACCCGATCACAGGGCTAATGAAAAACTGTTTTTT.

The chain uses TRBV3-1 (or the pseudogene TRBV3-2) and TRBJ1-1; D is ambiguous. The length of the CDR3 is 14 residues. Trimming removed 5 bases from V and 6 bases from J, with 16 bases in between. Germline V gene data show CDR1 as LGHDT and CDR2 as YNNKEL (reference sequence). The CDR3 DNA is TGTGCCAGCAGCTCGTATGATCTAGTGTCTGAAGCTTTCTTT. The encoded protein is CASSSYDLVSEAFF.